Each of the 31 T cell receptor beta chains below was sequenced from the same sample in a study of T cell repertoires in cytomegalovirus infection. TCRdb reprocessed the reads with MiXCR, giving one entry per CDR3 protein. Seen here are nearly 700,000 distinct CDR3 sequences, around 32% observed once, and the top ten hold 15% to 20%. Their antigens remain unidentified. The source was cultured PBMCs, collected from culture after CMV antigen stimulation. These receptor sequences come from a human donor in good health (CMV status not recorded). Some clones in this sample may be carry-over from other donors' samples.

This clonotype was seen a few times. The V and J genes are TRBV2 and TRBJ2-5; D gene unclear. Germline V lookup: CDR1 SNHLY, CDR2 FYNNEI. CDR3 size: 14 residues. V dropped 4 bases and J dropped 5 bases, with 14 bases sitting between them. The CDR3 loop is CASSVLMNWETQYF. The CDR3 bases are TGTGCCAGCAGTGTTTTAATGAATTGGGAGACCCAGTACTTC.

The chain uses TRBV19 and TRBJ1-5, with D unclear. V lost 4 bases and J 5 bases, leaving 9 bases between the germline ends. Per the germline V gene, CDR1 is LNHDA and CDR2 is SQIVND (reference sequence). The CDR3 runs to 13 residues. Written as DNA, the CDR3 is TGTGCCAGTAGTACCCAGATGGATCAGCCCCAGCATTTT. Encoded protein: CASSTQMDQPQHF. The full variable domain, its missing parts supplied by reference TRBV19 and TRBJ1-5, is DGGITQSPKYLFRKEGQNVTLSCEQNLNHDAMYWYRQDPGQGLRLIYYSQIVNDFQKGDIAEGYSVSREKKESFPLTVTSAQKNPTAFYLCASSTQMDQPQHFGDGTRLSIL.

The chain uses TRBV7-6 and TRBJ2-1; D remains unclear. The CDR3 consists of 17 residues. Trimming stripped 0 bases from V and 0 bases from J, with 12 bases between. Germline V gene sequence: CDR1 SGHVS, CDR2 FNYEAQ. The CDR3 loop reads CASSLAWAQSSYNEQFF. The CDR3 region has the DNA TGTGCCAGCAGCTTAGCCTGGGCGCAGAGCTCCTACAATGAGCAGTTCTTC.

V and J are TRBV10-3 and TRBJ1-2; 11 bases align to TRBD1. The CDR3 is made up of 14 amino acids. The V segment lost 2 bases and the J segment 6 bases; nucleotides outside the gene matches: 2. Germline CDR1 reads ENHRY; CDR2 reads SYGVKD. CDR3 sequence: CAISEPGQGDGYTF. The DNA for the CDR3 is TGTGCCATCAGTGAGCCGGGACAGGGGGATGGCTACACCTTC.

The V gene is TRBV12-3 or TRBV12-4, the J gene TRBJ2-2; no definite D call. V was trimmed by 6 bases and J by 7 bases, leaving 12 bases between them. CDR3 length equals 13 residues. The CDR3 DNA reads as TGTGCCAGCAGCCTGCTTTCTGGCGGGGAGCTGTTTTTT. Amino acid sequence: CASSLLSGGELFF.

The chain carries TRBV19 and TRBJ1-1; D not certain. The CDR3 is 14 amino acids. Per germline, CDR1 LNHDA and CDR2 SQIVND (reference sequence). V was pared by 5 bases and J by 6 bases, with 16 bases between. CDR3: CASSSPPTAPEAFF. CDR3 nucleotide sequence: TGTGCCAGTAGTTCCCCACCCACGGCCCCTGAAGCTTTCTTT. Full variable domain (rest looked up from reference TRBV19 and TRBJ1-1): DGGITQSPKYLFRKEGQNVTLSCEQNLNHDAMYWYRQDPGQGLRLIYYSQIVNDFQKGDIAEGYSVSREKKESFPLTVTSAQKNPTAFYLCASSSPPTAPEAFFGQGTRLTVV.

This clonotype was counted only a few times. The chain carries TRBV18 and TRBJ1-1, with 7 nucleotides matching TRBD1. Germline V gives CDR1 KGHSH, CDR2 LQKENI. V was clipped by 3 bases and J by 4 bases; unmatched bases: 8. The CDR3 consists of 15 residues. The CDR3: CASSPQGQGGTEAFF. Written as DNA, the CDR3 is TGTGCCAGCTCACCCCAGGGTCAGGGGGGCACTGAAGCTTTCTTT.

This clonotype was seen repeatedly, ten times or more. For the CDR3, the DNA is TGTGCCAGCAGCACCTGGGGCCACACTGAAGCTTTCTTT. Translation: CASSTWGHTEAFF. The J gene is TRBJ1-1, the V gene TRBV6-1; TRBD1 might be the D (5 bases). The CDR3 consists of 13 residues. Trimming took 6 bases from V and 3 from J, leaving 11 bases between them. The germline V gene has CDR1 MNHNS and CDR2 SASEGT.

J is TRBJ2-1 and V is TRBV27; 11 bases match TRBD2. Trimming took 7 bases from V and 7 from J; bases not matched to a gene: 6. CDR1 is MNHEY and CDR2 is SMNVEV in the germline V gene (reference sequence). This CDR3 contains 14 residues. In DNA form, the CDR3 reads TGTGCCAGCACCCCCAGACTAGCGGGAAATGAGCAGTTCTTC. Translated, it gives CASTPRLAGNEQFF.

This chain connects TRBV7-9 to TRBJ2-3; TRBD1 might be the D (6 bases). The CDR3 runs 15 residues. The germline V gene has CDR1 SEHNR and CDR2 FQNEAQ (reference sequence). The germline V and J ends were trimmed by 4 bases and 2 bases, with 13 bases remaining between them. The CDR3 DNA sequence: TGTGCCAGCAGCTCAGAACAGGGAACCACAGATACGCAGTATTTT. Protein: CASSSEQGTTDTQYF.

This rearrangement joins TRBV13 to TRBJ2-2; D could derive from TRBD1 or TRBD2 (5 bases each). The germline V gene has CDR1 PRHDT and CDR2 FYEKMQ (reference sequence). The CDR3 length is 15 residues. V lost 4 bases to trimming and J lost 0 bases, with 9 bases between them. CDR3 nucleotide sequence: TGTGCCAGCAGCTACTTGGGACCGAACACCGGGGAGCTGTTTTTT. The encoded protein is CASSYLGPNTGELFF.

DNA of the CDR3: TGTGCCAGCAGCCCGGGACAGGGCACCTTCTACGAGCAGTACTTC. Its protein is CASSPGQGTFYEQYF. The chain employs TRBV11-2 and TRBJ2-7; TRBD1 matches 9 bases. The germline CDR1 and CDR2 sequences are SGHAT and FQNNGV. With 5 bases clipped from V and 3 bases from J, the junction kept 8 bases outside the gene matches. The CDR3 loop spans 15 amino acids.

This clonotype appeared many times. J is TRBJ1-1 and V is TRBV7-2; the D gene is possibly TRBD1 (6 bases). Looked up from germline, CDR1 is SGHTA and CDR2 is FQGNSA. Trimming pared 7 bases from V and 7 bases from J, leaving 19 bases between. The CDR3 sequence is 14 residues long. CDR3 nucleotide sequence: TGTGCCAGCACCCCGTGGGGGCCTGTAGGTGAAGCTTTCTTT. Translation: CASTPWGPVGEAFF.

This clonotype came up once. DNA for the CDR3: TGTGCCAGTAGTATGCCAGAGGCCATTCAGTACTTC. Translation gives CASSMPEAIQYF. The chain recombines TRBV19 with TRBJ2-4, with D unclear. The CDR3 spans 12 residues. Germline CDR1 and CDR2: LNHDA and SQIVND (reference sequence). V lost 3 bases and J 9 bases, leaving 9 bases between the germline ends.

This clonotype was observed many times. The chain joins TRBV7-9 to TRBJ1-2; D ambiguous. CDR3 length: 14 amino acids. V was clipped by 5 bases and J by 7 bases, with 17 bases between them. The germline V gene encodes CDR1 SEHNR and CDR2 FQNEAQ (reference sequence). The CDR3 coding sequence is TGTGCCAGCAGCCCCCGGCTGGTTCGGCGTGGCTACACCTTC. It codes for CASSPRLVRRGYTF.

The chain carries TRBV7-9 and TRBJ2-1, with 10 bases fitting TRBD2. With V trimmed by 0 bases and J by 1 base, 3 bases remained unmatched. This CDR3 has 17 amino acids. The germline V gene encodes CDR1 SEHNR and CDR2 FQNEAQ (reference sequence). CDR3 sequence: CASSLAGLAVSYNEQFF. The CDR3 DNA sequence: TGTGCCAGCAGCTTAGCAGGACTAGCGGTATCCTACAATGAGCAGTTCTTC.

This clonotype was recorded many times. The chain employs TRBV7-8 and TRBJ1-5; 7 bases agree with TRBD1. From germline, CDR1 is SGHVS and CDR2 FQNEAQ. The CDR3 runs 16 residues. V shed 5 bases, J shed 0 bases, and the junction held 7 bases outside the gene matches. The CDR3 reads CASSPRQGSSNQPQHF. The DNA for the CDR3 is TGTGCCAGCAGCCCGAGACAGGGTTCTAGCAATCAGCCCCAGCATTTT.

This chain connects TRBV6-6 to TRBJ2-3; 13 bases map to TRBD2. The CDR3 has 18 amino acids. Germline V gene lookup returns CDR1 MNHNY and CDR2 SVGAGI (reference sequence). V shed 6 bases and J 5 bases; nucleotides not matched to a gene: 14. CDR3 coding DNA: TGTGCCAGCAGCCCACGGTTGACTAGCGGGAGGAAGGAAGATACGCAGTATTTT. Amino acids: CASSPRLTSGRKEDTQYF.

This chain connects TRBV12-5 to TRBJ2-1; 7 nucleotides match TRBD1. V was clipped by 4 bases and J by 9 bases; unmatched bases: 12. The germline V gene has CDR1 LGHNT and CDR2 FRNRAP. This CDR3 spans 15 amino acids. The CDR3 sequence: CASGSTIRGTGEQFF. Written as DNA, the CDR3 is TGTGCTAGTGGTTCGACGATCAGGGGGACGGGTGAGCAGTTCTTC.

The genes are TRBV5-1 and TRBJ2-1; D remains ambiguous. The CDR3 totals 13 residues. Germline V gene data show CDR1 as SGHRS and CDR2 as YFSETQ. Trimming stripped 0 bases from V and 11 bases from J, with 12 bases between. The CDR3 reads CASSLEVDPQQFF. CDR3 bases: TGCGCCAGCAGCTTGGAGGTGGACCCGCAGCAGTTCTTC.

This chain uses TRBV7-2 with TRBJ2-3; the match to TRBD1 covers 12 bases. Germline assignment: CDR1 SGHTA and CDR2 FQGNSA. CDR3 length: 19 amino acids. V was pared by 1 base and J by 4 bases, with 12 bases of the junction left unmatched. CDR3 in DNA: TGTGCCAGCAGCTTAGTCCGGCGTTCCGGGACAGGGGGCGCAGATACGCAGTATTTT. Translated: CASSLVRRSGTGGADTQYF.

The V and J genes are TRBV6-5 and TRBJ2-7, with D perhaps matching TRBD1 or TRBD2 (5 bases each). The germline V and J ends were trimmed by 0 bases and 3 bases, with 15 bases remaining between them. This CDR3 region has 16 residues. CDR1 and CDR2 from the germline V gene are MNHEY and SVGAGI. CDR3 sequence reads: CASSYSGQGGGYEQYF. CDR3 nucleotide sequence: TGTGCCAGCAGTTACTCTGGGCAGGGTGGAGGCTACGAGCAGTACTTC.

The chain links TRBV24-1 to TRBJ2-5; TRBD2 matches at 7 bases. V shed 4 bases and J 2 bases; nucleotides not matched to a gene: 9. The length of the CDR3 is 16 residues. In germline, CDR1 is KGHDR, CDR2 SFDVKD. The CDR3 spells CATSEPWGGGQETQYF. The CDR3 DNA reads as TGTGCCACCAGTGAACCCTGGGGGGGGGGACAAGAGACCCAGTACTTC.

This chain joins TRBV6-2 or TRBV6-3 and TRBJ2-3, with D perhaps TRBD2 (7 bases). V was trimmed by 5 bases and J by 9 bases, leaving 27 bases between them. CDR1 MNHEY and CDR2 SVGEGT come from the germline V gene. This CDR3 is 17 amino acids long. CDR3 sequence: CASSGGVRGENTGTQYF. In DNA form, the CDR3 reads TGTGCCAGCAGTGGGGGGGTAAGGGGGGAGAATACGGGGACGCAGTATTTT.

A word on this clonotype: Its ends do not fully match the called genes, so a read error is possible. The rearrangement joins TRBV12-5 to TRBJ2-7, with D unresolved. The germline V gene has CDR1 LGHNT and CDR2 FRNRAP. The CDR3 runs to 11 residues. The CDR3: CASGSLYRKDF. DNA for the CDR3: TGTGCTAGTGGTTCGCTGTATAGGAAGGACTTC. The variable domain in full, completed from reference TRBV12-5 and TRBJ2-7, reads DARVTQTPRHKVTEMGQEVTMRCQPILGHNTVFWYRQTMMQGLELLAYFRNRAPLDDSGMPKDRFSAEMPDATLATLKIQPSEPRDSAVYFCASGSLYRKDFGPGTRLTVT.

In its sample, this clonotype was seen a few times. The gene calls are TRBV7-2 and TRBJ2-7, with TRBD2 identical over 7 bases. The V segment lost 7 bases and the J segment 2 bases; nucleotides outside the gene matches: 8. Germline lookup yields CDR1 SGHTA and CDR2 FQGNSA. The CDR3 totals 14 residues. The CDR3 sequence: CASTSQRGPYEQYF. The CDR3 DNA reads TGTGCCAGCACCTCCCAGCGGGGACCCTACGAGCAGTACTTC.

The CDR3 DNA reads as TGCAGTGCTCCGATGGGGGGGATACCGGAAACCCAGTACTTC. Translated, it gives CSAPMGGIPETQYF. V is TRBV20-1 and J is TRBJ2-5, with TRBD2 matching over 7 bases. The CDR3 loop spans 14 amino acids. Germline V gene sequence: CDR1 DFQATT, CDR2 SNEGSKA (reference sequence). Trimming removed 5 bases from V and 8 bases from J; junction bases left unmatched: 14.

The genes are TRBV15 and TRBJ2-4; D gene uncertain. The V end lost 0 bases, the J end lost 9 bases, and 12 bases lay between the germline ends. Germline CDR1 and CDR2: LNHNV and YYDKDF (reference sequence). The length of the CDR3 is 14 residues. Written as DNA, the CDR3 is TGTGCCACCAGCAGAGATCTGTCGAGTTTCATTCAGTACTTC. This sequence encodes CATSRDLSSFIQYF.

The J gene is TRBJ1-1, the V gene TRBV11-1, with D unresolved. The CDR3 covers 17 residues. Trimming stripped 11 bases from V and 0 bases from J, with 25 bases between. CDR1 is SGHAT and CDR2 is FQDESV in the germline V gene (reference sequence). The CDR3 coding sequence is TGTGCCCGCATGCCCCCCTGGCAGGCACCCATGAACACTGAAGCTTTCTTT. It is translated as CARMPPWQAPMNTEAFF. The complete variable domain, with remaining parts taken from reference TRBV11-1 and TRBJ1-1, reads EAEVAQSPRYKITEKSQAVAFWCDPISGHATLYWYRQILGQGPELLVQFQDESVVDDSQLPKDRFSAERLKGVDSTLKIQPAELGDSAMYLCARMPPWQAPMNTEAFFGQGTRLTVV.

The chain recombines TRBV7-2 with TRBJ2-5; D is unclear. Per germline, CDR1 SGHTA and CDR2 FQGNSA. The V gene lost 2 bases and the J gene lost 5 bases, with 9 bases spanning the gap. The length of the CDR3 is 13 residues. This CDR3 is CASSLPPYETQYF. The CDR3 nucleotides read TGTGCCAGCAGCTTACCCCCTTATGAGACCCAGTACTTC.

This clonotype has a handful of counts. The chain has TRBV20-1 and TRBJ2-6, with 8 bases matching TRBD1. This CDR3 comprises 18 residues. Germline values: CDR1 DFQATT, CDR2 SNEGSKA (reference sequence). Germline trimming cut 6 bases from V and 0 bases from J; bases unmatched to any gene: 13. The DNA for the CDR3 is TGCAGTGCCACAAATCTCGGACAGGGTAACTCTGGGGCCAACGTCCTGACTTTC. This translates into CSATNLGQGNSGANVLTF.